The table lists the clone carrying this TCR beta chain with many counts. Template switching added a universal primer binding site, and final cDNA carried unique molecular identifiers. Via MiXCR, TCRdb re-called the 5' RACE reads, giving one row per CDR3 protein. The sample gives approximately 600,000 distinct CDR3 sequences, roughly 9.9% of which show up once; roughly 3.2% is in the top ten. This sample was taken from a study of identical twins. The sample also formed part of further work on yellow fever vaccine responses in identical twins.

Sequencing was done on a sample of PBMCs. The TCR was taken from a woman between 18 and 30 years old in good health.

CDR3 DNA: TGTGCCAGCGAGAGAATACGGAAAAACACCGGGGAGCTGTTTTTT. It codes for CASERIRKNTGELFF. This chain joins TRBV11-2 and TRBJ2-2, with D unclear. The CDR3 loop spans 15 amino acids. Trimming removed 8 bases at V and 2 bases at J, with 15 bases between. CDR1 SGHAT and CDR2 FQNNGV come from the germline V gene.